One sample yielded the 19 T cell receptor beta chains listed below, sequenced in a study of CD8 T cells in ankylosing spondylitis. TCRdb fed the 5' RACE reads into MiXCR, producing one record per CDR3 protein. The data show a few hundred thousand distinct CDR3 sequences, less than 25% seen once. The sequencing input was blood, either unsorted or a sorted T cell fraction (not recorded which). The receptors were gathered from a female donor with ankylosing spondylitis or in good health (not recorded which).

The chain employs TRBV12-3 or TRBV12-4 and TRBJ2-5; no definite D call. The CDR3 sequence is 11 residues long. Trimming pared 6 bases from V and 2 bases from J, leaving 4 bases between. The CDR3 region is CASRLQETQYF. For the CDR3, the DNA is TGTGCCAGCAGGCTGCAAGAGACCCAGTACTTC.

Ten or more counts support this clonotype. The rearrangement joins TRBV29-1 to TRBJ1-2; possibly TRBD1 for D (5 bases). CDR1 SQVTM and CDR2 ANQGSEA come from the germline V gene. Trimming left V 2 bases short and J 7 bases short, with 8 bases between. The CDR3 extends over 11 amino acids. This CDR3 reads CSVEQGGGYTF. CDR3 in DNA: TGCAGCGTTGAACAGGGTGGTGGCTACACCTTC.

Only a few counts were recorded for this clonotype. V and J are TRBV20-1 and TRBJ2-7; 9 bases are a match to TRBD2. Unmatched junction bases numbered 9, after V lost 3 bases and J lost 0 bases. Germline V gene sequence: CDR1 DFQATT, CDR2 SNEGSKA (reference sequence). The CDR3 spans 16 residues. This CDR3 is CSARGWTSEYSYEQYF. CDR3 DNA: TGCAGTGCTAGGGGTTGGACTAGCGAGTACTCCTACGAGCAGTACTTC.

The rearrangement joins TRBV20-1 to TRBJ2-7, with 7 bases that match TRBD2. Germline CDR1 reads DFQATT; CDR2 reads SNEGSKA (reference sequence). Trimming removed 5 bases from V and 2 bases from J; junction bases left unmatched: 9. The CDR3 runs to 14 residues. CDR3 protein: CSALSSGRPYEQYF. The DNA for the CDR3 is TGCAGTGCTCTGTCTAGCGGTCGACCCTACGAGCAGTACTTC.

This clonotype appeared many times. V is TRBV5-1 and J is TRBJ2-1; a weak D match, TRBD1 (6 bases). V lost 4 bases to trimming and J lost 5 bases, with 10 bases between them. Germline V CDR1 and CDR2: SGHRS, YFSETQ. The CDR3 spans 13 residues. DNA for the CDR3: TGCGCCAGCAGCCTGGACAGAAACAATGAGCAGTTCTTC. Translating gives CASSLDRNNEQFF.

The chain is built from TRBV7-6 and TRBJ2-2; TRBD2 agrees at 7 bases. The CDR3 sequence is 19 residues long. Germline lookup yields CDR1 SGHVS and CDR2 FNYEAQ. J lost 4 bases, V lost 5 bases, and 19 bases had no gene match. The CDR3 sequence: CASSPWTRNIQLGTGELFF. The CDR3 nucleotides read TGTGCCAGCAGCCCGTGGACTAGAAATATTCAACTGGGCACCGGGGAGCTGTTTTTT.

This clonotype has only a few counts. The chain joins TRBV6-2 or TRBV6-3 to TRBJ1-2; 8 bases align to TRBD1. The CDR3 consists of 16 residues. The V and J ends lost 0 bases and 6 bases, in that order; junction bases with no gene match: 9. Germline lookup yields CDR1 MNHEY and CDR2 SVGEGT. CDR3 sequence reads: CASSYSRPGTGNGYTF. The CDR3 coding sequence is TGTGCCAGCAGTTACTCTAGGCCCGGGACAGGAAATGGCTACACCTTC.

V gene TRBV6-2 or TRBV6-3 combines with J gene TRBJ2-1; the match to TRBD1 covers 7 bases. CDR1 is MNHEY and CDR2 is SVGEGT in the germline V gene. There are 16 residues in the CDR3. The J segment lost 4 bases and the V segment lost 1 base, leaving 7 bases of the junction unmatched. CDR3 bases: TGTGCCAGCAGTTACTTGTCGGGACAGTCGTACAATGAGCAGTTCTTC. This sequence encodes CASSYLSGQSYNEQFF.

Ten or more counts support this clonotype. The chain links TRBV15 to TRBJ1-2; 10 bases are a match to TRBD1. Unmatched junction bases numbered 4, after V lost 0 bases and J lost 6 bases. The CDR3 sequence is 15 residues long. CDR1 is LNHNV and CDR2 is YYDKDF in the germline V gene (reference sequence). The CDR3 reads CATSRDRGQGHGYTF. The CDR3 coding sequence is TGTGCCACCAGCAGAGATAGGGGACAGGGGCATGGCTACACCTTC.

The chain carries TRBV5-8 and TRBJ1-5; D uncertain. V was shortened by 4 bases and J by 5 bases, with 10 bases between the two germline ends. This CDR3 comprises 13 residues. Germline lookup yields CDR1 SGHTS and CDR2 YDEGEE. CDR3 protein: CASSQTRDQPQHF. CDR3 sequence (DNA): TGTGCCAGCAGCCAAACTCGAGATCAGCCCCAGCATTTT.

The rearrangement uses TRBV6-2 or TRBV6-3 and TRBJ2-3; D remains unclear. Trimming shortened V by 4 bases and J by 2 bases, and 10 bases separated the two germline ends. Looked up from germline, CDR1 is MNHEY and CDR2 is SVGEGT. CDR3 size: 14 residues. Here the CDR3 reads CASSFGYATDTQYF. The CDR3 DNA reads TGTGCCAGCAGTTTCGGCTATGCCACAGATACGCAGTATTTT.

This clonotype came up a few times. This chain uses TRBV20-1 with TRBJ2-3, with D unresolved. CDR1 DFQATT and CDR2 SNEGSKA come from the germline V gene (reference sequence). The CDR3 totals 12 residues. V lost 6 bases, J lost 6 bases, and 13 bases lay in between. The CDR3 here is CSAHGPYDTQYF. In DNA form, the CDR3 reads TGCAGTGCACACGGACCGTATGATACGCAGTATTTT.

The CDR3 spells CASSVHRDRYEQYF. The CDR3 nucleotides are TGTGCCAGCAGTGTCCACAGGGACCGCTACGAGCAGTACTTC. This chain joins TRBV6-1 and TRBJ2-7; D is possibly TRBD1 (6 bases). Germline loops: CDR1 MNHNS, CDR2 SASEGT. The ends were cut back, 4 bases at V and 3 bases at J, with 13 bases in the middle. The CDR3 contains 14 residues.

This clonotype was seen only a few times. The chain uses TRBV7-6 and TRBJ2-3; D not resolved. The CDR3 covers 12 residues. CDR1 SGHVS and CDR2 FNYEAQ come from the germline V gene. Between the trimmed V and J ends, which lost 0 bases and 5 bases, there was a span of 3 bases. CDR3 in amino acids: CASSLAQDTQYF. CDR3 DNA: TGTGCCAGCAGCTTAGCCCAAGATACGCAGTATTTT.

This clonotype was seen many times. CDR3 coding DNA: TGCAGCGTTGAAGGGAGGGTCGGTAACACTGAAGCTTTCTTT. The encoded protein is CSVEGRVGNTEAFF. The chain employs TRBV29-1 and TRBJ1-1; D remains ambiguous. Germline V lookup: CDR1 SQVTM, CDR2 ANQGSEA. The CDR3 extends over 14 amino acids. V was cut by 1 base and J by 2 bases, with 11 bases left in between.

This clonotype was detected many times. V usage is TRBV10-3 and J usage is TRBJ2-7, with 11 bases that match TRBD2. The germline V gene has CDR1 ENHRY and CDR2 SYGVKD. The CDR3 runs 17 residues. The V and J ends lost 1 base and 2 bases, in that order; junction bases with no gene match: 7. The chain's CDR3 is CAISELIGTSGTYEQYF. In DNA, the CDR3 is TGTGCCATCAGTGAGTTGATAGGGACTAGCGGAACCTACGAGCAGTACTTC.

The chain employs TRBV29-1 and TRBJ2-1; 9 bases match TRBD2. V shed 4 bases, J shed 8 bases, and the junction held 9 bases outside the gene matches. The CDR3 length is 14 residues. Per germline, CDR1 SQVTM and CDR2 ANQGSEA. The CDR3 region has the DNA TGCAGCGTTGGGCGGGGCGGGAGGGCCGATGAGCAGTTCTTC. As protein: CSVGRGGRADEQFF.

The V call is TRBV7-3, the J call TRBJ2-5; no clear D gene. CDR3 length: 14 residues. Trimming left V 1 base short and J 5 bases short, with 11 bases between. Germline CDR1 SGHTA, CDR2 FQGTGA. CDR3 amino acids: CASSLSRGSETQYF. The CDR3 DNA reads as TGTGCCAGCAGCTTAAGTCGTGGTAGCGAGACCCAGTACTTC. The whole variable domain, remainder taken from reference TRBV7-3 and TRBJ2-5, is GAGVSQTPSNKVTEKGKYVELRCDPISGHTALYWYRQSLGQGPEFLIYFQGTGAADDSGLPNDRFFAVRPEGSVSTLKIQRTERGDSAVYLCASSLSRGSETQYFGPGTRLLVL.

This clonotype was detected ten times or more. This chain connects TRBV29-1 to TRBJ2-1, with unresolved D. V was shortened by 5 bases and J by 8 bases, with 16 bases between the two germline ends. The CDR3 is 13 amino acids. CDR1 and CDR2 (germline): SQVTM, ANQGSEA. Here the CDR3 reads CSVSVSVRDEQFF. The CDR3 nucleotides are TGCAGCGTTAGCGTGTCGGTTCGGGATGAGCAGTTCTTC.